This T cell receptor (beta chain) is drawn from a study of T cell clones after liver transplantation. Study in general: TCRbeta sequencing after a pre-transplant mixed lymphocyte reaction identified graft-donor-reactive clones, later tracked in post-transplant blood. Third-party-reactive TCRbeta sequences from pre-transplant mixed lymphocyte reactions served as antigen-independent comparators. Three of eight recipients were HCV-positive; others had non-autoimmune, non-viral indications.

Assay used: immunoSEQ multiplex PCR; TCRdb lists only in-frame clones, some missing. The sample contains about 75,000 clones, 90% of which appear only once. Germline-derived CDR1 and CDR2 are SNHLY and FYNNEI. CDR3 length: 15 residues. V lost 6 bases, J lost 1 base, and 2 bases stayed unmatched. Points from the study as a whole: Low donor cell numbers restricted donor-reactive repertoire measurement in two subjects.

A remark on this clone: The antigen is unknown.

The sequencing used CD4+ T cells from blood, collected before liver transplant. The sequence was obtained from a human donor who received a liver transplant. The chain combines TRBV2 with TRBJ2-4, with 11 positions matching TRBD2. CDR3 sequence reads: CASSLAGGAKNIQYF. In DNA, the CDR3 is TGTGCCAGCAGCTTAGCGGGAGGGGCCAAAAACATTCAGTACTTC.